This record looks at one T cell receptor beta chain sequence and its context. The target antigen is unknown. A J-beta primer mix and a sample-barcoded 5' primer were used in a second PCR of roughly 6 to 11 cycles. Template switching added a 12-random-nucleotide identifier to every cDNA molecule. Individual samples furnished no less than 2.5 million CDR3-containing paired-end reads apiece. Each CDR3 protein gets one entry after TCRdb re-called the 5' RACE reads with MiXCR. Of 1.5 million to 2 million distinct CDR3 sequences listed, roughly 43% are singletons. The source of the sample is a study of blood T cells in healthy people across ages. Study observations and caveats: Long-lived and aged donors differed, with more naive CD4+ cells and higher diversity in the long-lived. Without sorted subsets, naive and antigen-experienced compartments could not be conclusively compared.

This CDR3 has 15 amino acids. V lost 3 bases, J lost 3 bases, and 15 bases lay in between. Germline CDR1 reads SGHKS; CDR2 reads YYEKEE (reference sequence). This chain connects TRBV5-5 to TRBJ1-2; a weak D match, TRBD1 (6 bases). The TCR was taken from a human donor in good health. Sequenced: blood. For the CDR3, the DNA is TGTGCCAGCAGCTGGGGGGGGGCGCCGGACTATGGCTACACCTTC. This sequence encodes CASSWGGAPDYGYTF.